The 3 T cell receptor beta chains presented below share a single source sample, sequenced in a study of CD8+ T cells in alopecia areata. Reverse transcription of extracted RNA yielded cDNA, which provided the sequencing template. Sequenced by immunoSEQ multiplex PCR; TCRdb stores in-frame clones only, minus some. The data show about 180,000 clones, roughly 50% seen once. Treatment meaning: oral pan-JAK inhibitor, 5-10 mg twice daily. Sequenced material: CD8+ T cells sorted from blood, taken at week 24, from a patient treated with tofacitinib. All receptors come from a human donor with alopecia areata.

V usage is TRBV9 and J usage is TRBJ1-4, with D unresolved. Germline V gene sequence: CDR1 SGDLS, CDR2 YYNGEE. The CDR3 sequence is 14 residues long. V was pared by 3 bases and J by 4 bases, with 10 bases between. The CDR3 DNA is TGTGCCAGCAGCGGGAAAGATGGTAATGAAAAACTGTTTTTT. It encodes CASSGKDGNEKLFF. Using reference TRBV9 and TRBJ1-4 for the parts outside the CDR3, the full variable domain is DSGVTQTPKHLITATGQRVTLRCSPRSGDLSVYWYQQSLDQGLQFLIQYYNGEERAKGNILERFSAQQFPDLHSELNLSSLELGDSALYFCASSGKDGNEKLFFGSGTQLSVL.

Here the CDR3 reads CASSQLQQGNEKLFF. DNA for the CDR3: TGCGCCAGCAGCCAATTGCAACAGGGTAATGAAAAACTGTTTTTT. The gene calls are TRBV4-3 and TRBJ1-4, with D perhaps matching TRBD1 (6 bases). Trimming shortened V by 2 bases and J by 4 bases, and 11 bases separated the two germline ends. The germline V gene has CDR1 LGHNA and CDR2 YSLEER. The CDR3 extends over 15 amino acids.

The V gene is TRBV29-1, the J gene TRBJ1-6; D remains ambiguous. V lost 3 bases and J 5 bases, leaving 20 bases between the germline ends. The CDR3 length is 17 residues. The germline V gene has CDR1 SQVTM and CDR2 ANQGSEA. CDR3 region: CSVDYPWAGFDNSPLHF. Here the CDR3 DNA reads TGCAGCGTTGACTACCCCTGGGCAGGTTTCGATAATTCACCCCTCCACTTT.